Below, 2 T cell receptor beta chains from the same sample are listed, as sequenced in a study of cytomegalovirus exposure and HLA in healthy donors. Primers: 60 Vbeta forward and 13 Jbeta reverse. Sequenced by immunoSEQ multiplex PCR; TCRdb stores in-frame clones only, minus some. Here the sample spans 100,000 to 150,000 clones, around 80% being singletons. Source material: PBMCs. Every receptor here comes from a female donor in good health and CMV-seropositive.

The chain has TRBV11-2 and TRBJ1-2; TRBD1 agrees at 10 bases. The CDR3 runs 14 residues. Germline V gene lookup returns CDR1 SGHAT and CDR2 FQNNGV. V lost 5 bases, J lost 1 base, and 1 base stayed unmatched. CDR3 protein: CASSGQGVNYGYTF. CDR3 DNA: TGTGCCAGCAGCGGACAGGGGGTTAACTATGGCTACACCTTC.

The V gene is TRBV18, the J gene TRBJ2-5, with 7 bases identical to TRBD2. TRBJ2-7 matches the DNA end more closely, so the J call is doubtful. The CDR3 is 13 residues long. From germline, CDR1 is KGHSH and CDR2 LQKENI. CDR3 in amino acids: CASSGAGAYEQYF. In DNA form, the CDR3 reads TGTGCCAGCTCCGGGGCGGGGGCCTACGAGCAGTACTTC.